This entry lists 27 T cell receptor beta chains sequenced from one sample in a study of regulatory T cells in long-lasting Graves disease. Construction of the TCR beta libraries employed iRepertoire HTBI primers in conjunction with Arm-PCR of CDR3 regions. TCRdb called the multiplex PCR reads again in MiXCR, with one record for every CDR3 protein. The sample contains roughly 400,000 distinct CDR3 sequences, 21% of which appear only once. Time point denoted: persistent/refractory GD, antithyroid drugs over 5 years with positive TRAb. Researchers made the TCR library from RNA that was extracted from PBMCs. Sequencing used peripheral blood mononuclear cells (PBMCs), obtained when the disease was refractory, from a patient treated with antithyroid drugs. These TCRs come from a female donor with Graves disease.

At least ten counts were recorded for this clonotype. This chain uses TRBV27 with TRBJ1-2; 8 nucleotides match TRBD1. The CDR3 extends over 17 amino acids. Unmatched junction bases numbered 14, after V lost 6 bases and J lost 2 bases. Germline V gene data show CDR1 as MNHEY and CDR2 as SMNVEV (reference sequence). The CDR3 DNA reads TGTGCCAGCAGCCCGAATCCAGGGGGCACGAAGAACTATGGCTACACCTTC. This encodes CASSPNPGGTKNYGYTF.

This clonotype was recorded many times. The chain uses TRBV7-8 and TRBJ2-2; 9 positions agree with TRBD1. CDR3 length: 15 amino acids. Per germline, CDR1 SGHVS and CDR2 FQNEAQ. Trimming took 3 bases from V and 3 from J; bases not matched to a gene: 2. The CDR3 DNA sequence: TGTGCCAGCAGCTTTGGACAGGGGCACACCGGGGAGCTGTTTTTT. Amino acid sequence: CASSFGQGHTGELFF.

This clonotype turned up a few times. This chain joins TRBV5-4 and TRBJ1-6; the D gene is possibly TRBD1 (5 bases). Between the trimmed V and J ends, which lost 4 bases and 7 bases, there was a span of 18 bases. Germline V gene lookup returns CDR1 SGHNT and CDR2 YYREEE (reference sequence). The length of the CDR3 is 16 residues. CDR3 bases: TGTGCCAGCAGCAAGCCCGGGACGCCTGAAAATTCACCCCTCCACTTT. This encodes CASSKPGTPENSPLHF.

The rearrangement links TRBV5-1 to TRBJ2-7, with 9 bases aligning to TRBD1. The CDR3 length is 16 residues. The germline gives CDR1 SGHRS, CDR2 YFSETQ. J gave up 2 bases and V 0 bases, and 6 bases lay outside the gene matches. The CDR3 region is CASSLDAGTGTYEQYF. The CDR3 nucleotides are TGCGCCAGCAGCTTGGATGCCGGGACAGGGACCTACGAGCAGTACTTC.

This clonotype was counted ten times or more. At one end the junction does not follow the germline gene, possibly because of a read error. In nucleotides, the CDR3 is TGCAGTGCCAGGGGATGGGAAGAGACCCAGTACTTT. As protein: CSARGWEETQYF. V gene TRBV20-1 combines with J gene TRBJ2-5; a weak D match, TRBD1 (6 bases). Germline CDR1 reads DFQATT; CDR2 reads SNEGSKA (reference sequence). The CDR3 is 12 residues long.

V usage is TRBV4-1 and J usage is TRBJ2-6; D remains ambiguous. From germline, CDR1 is MGHRA and CDR2 YSYEKL. The CDR3 is 13 residues long. Trimming cost V 0 bases and J 4 bases, with 1 base left between them. CDR3 residues: CASSQDGANVLTF. CDR3 DNA sequence: TGCGCCAGCAGCCAAGACGGGGCCAACGTCCTGACTTTC.

This clonotype has a count of ten or more. CDR3 sequence: CASSLGLAGLPYEQYF. CDR3 nucleotides: TGTGCCAGCAGCTTAGGGCTAGCGGGACTCCCATACGAGCAGTACTTC. The chain joins TRBV11-2 to TRBJ2-7; TRBD2 matches at 9 bases. Germline CDR1 SGHAT, CDR2 FQNNGV. Trimming removed 1 base from V and 4 bases from J; junction bases left unmatched: 8. The CDR3 length is 16 residues. The variable domain in full, with the rest retrieved from reference TRBV11-2 and TRBJ2-7, is EAGVAQSPRYKIIEKRQSVAFWCNPISGHATLYWYQQILGQGPKLLIQFQNNGVVDDSQLPKDRFSAERLKGVDSTLKIQPAKLEDSAVYLCASSLGLAGLPYEQYFGPGTRLTVT.

This clonotype was seen ten or more times. The chain is built from TRBV30 and TRBJ2-5; no clear D. Per germline, CDR1 GTSNPN and CDR2 SVGIG (reference sequence). The CDR3 sequence is 12 residues long. With 4 bases removed from V and 2 bases from J, the gap between germline ends came to 8 bases. The CDR3 nucleotides are TGTGCCTGGACTCTAGGGCAAGAGACCCAGTACTTC. The encoded protein is CAWTLGQETQYF.

V usage is TRBV6-1 and J usage is TRBJ2-7; D unresolved. Trimming removed 2 bases from V and 4 bases from J, with 9 bases in between. The CDR3 spans 13 residues. Germline V lookup: CDR1 MNHNS, CDR2 SASEGT. In DNA form, the CDR3 reads TGTGCCAGCAGTGAATACTCCTCATACGAGCAGTACTTC. This sequence encodes CASSEYSSYEQYF.

To note about this clonotype: This may be a read error, as it is one base from a much larger clone. The chain combines TRBV7-3 with TRBJ2-2; 8 bases agree with TRBD1. Germline CDR1 is SGHTA and CDR2 is FQGTGA. CDR3 length equals 16 residues. The ends lost 3 bases at V and 4 bases at J; junction bases unmatched: 7. This CDR3 is CASSFGSGGGTGELFF. CDR3 bases: TGTGCCAGCAGCTTTGGGTCAGGGGGCGGCACCGGGGAGCTGTTTTTT.

This clonotype came up many times. This rearrangement joins TRBV5-1 to TRBJ1-1; D uncertain. V shed 0 bases and J shed 4 bases, with 10 bases lying between them. The CDR3 length is 14 residues. Germline CDR1 SGHRS, CDR2 YFSETQ. CDR3 bases: TGCGCCAGCAGCTTGGTTGTGGGTGGCACTGAAGCTTTCTTT. This codes for CASSLVVGGTEAFF. Filled out from reference TRBV5-1 and TRBJ1-1, the complete variable domain reads KAGVTQTPRYLIKTRGQQVTLSCSPISGHRSVSWYQQTPGQGLQFLFEYFSETQRNKGNFPGRFSGRQFSNSRSEMNVSTLELGDSALYLCASSLVVGGTEAFFGQGTRLTVV.

The rearrangement uses TRBV28 and TRBJ1-2, with 8 bases aligning to TRBD1. CDR1 is MDHEN, CDR2 SYDVKM, per germline. CDR3 length: 14 amino acids. The V and J ends lost 6 bases and 7 bases, in that order; junction bases with no gene match: 10. The CDR3 region has the DNA TGTGCCAGCAGCCGTCGACAGGGGCTTTTTGGCTACACCTTC. Residues: CASSRRQGLFGYTF.

The chain has TRBV19 and TRBJ2-7; TRBD1 matches 9 bases. Losses at the gene ends were 3 bases for V and 3 bases for J; bases not matched to a gene: 9. The CDR3 spans 16 residues. Germline CDR1 reads LNHDA; CDR2 reads SQIVND (reference sequence). The CDR3: CASSMGLADRGYEQYF. Written as DNA, the CDR3 is TGTGCCAGTAGTATGGGCCTGGCGGACAGGGGCTACGAGCAGTACTTC.

This clonotype was seen ten or more times. The chain combines TRBV28 with TRBJ2-7; perhaps TRBD2 as D (5 bases). This CDR3 contains 13 residues. With 11 bases removed from V and 6 bases from J, the gap between germline ends came to 20 bases. Per the germline V gene, CDR1 is MDHEN and CDR2 is SYDVKM. The CDR3 DNA reads TGTGCCCTCGGGCTCCGGGATCCGCTCGAGCAGTACTTC. Its protein is CALGLRDPLEQYF.

A word on this clonotype: This may be a read error, as it is one base from a much larger clone. As the CDR3 is not closed by the conserved phenylalanine or tryptophan, this likely results from a read error. V usage is TRBV24-1 and J usage is TRBJ1-2; D might be TRBD1 (5 bases). Germline V gives CDR1 KGHDR, CDR2 SFDVKD. V lost 1 base and J 8 bases, leaving 10 bases between the germline ends. The CDR3 totals 13 residues. CDR3 bases: TGTGCCACCAGTGATTTAGCGGGGCGCGGCTACACCTCC. It translates to CATSDLAGRGYTS.

This clonotype was found a few times. The chain joins TRBV5-1 to TRBJ2-6; TRBD1 matches 8 bases. The CDR3 runs to 17 residues. V dropped 1 base and J dropped 2; count of bases not matched to a gene: 5. Germline CDR1 and CDR2: SGHRS and YFSETQ. The CDR3 DNA follows: TGCGCCAGCAGCTTGTCAGGGGGCGCCGCTGGGGCCAACGTCCTGACTTTC. Protein: CASSLSGGAAGANVLTF.

This clonotype was counted between two and nine times. V gene TRBV29-1 combines with J gene TRBJ1-1; a possible D gene is TRBD1 (5 bases). The CDR3 covers 12 residues. Between the trimmed V and J ends, which lost 7 bases and 6 bases, there was a span of 15 bases. Germline V gives CDR1 SQVTM, CDR2 ANQGSEA. The CDR3 reads CSARGLFAEAFF. For the CDR3, the DNA is TGCAGCGCCCGGGGCCTGTTCGCTGAAGCTTTCTTT. Filled out from reference TRBV29-1 and TRBJ1-1, the complete variable domain reads SAVISQKPSRDICQRGTSLTIQCQVDSQVTMMFWYRQQPGQSLTLIATANQGSEATYESGFVIDKFPISRPNLTFSTLTVSNMSPEDSSIYLCSARGLFAEAFFGQGTRLTVV.

With regard to this clonotype: An end of the junction does not agree with germline; a read error may underlie this. The V and J genes are TRBV10-3 and TRBJ1-1; D is undetermined. Germline-derived CDR1 and CDR2 are ENHRY and SYGVKD. The CDR3 runs 13 residues. This CDR3 is CAISLGGNTEAFF. As DNA, the CDR3 is TGCGCCATCAGTTTAGGAGGGAACACTGAAGCTTTCTTT.

The V gene is TRBV6-5, the J gene TRBJ2-2; no firm D call. Germline lookup yields CDR1 MNHEY and CDR2 SVGAGI. The CDR3 extends over 12 amino acids. V was shortened by 2 bases and J by 13 bases, with 11 bases between the two germline ends. The CDR3 spells CASSYADGGLFF. The CDR3 nucleotides read TGTGCCAGCAGTTACGCCGATGGTGGGCTGTTTTTT.

The CDR3: CASSIEPSSYEQYF. For the CDR3, the DNA is TGTGCCAGTAGTATTGAACCGAGCTCCTACGAGCAGTACTTC. This chain joins TRBV19 and TRBJ2-7, with unresolved D. The CDR3 has 14 amino acids. The germline V and J ends were trimmed by 3 bases and 0 bases, with 9 bases remaining between them. The germline CDR1 and CDR2 sequences are LNHDA and SQIVND (reference sequence).

The chain couples TRBV20-1 to TRBJ2-5; D remains unclear. There are 14 residues in the CDR3. The germline CDR1 and CDR2 sequences are DFQATT and SNEGSKA (reference sequence). Trimming cost V 5 bases and J 0 bases, with 13 bases left between them. CDR3 coding DNA: TGCAGTGCTGACCCCTTGCGGTACCAAGAGACCCAGTACTTC. It codes for CSADPLRYQETQYF.

As for this clonotype: A far larger clone is just one base off, so this is likely a read error. The chain combines TRBV7-2 with TRBJ2-4, with a weak D call TRBD1 (6 bases). Germline lookup yields CDR1 SGHTA and CDR2 FQGNSA. With 5 bases removed from V and 13 bases from J, the gap between germline ends came to 24 bases. There are 15 residues in the CDR3. For the CDR3, the DNA is TGTGCCAGCAGCCCCGATCCGGGACAACAAGAGGCCCAGTACTTC. It translates to CASSPDPGQQEAQYF.

This clonotype was counted ten times or more. This chain links TRBV2 with TRBJ2-7; D might be TRBD1 (5 bases). V lost 7 bases and J 4 bases, leaving 11 bases between the germline ends. Germline assignment: CDR1 SNHLY and CDR2 FYNNEI. This CDR3 spans 12 amino acids. CDR3 coding DNA: TGTGCCAGCACTGACAGTCTATACGAGCAGTACTTC. It translates to CASTDSLYEQYF.

Ten or more counts support this clonotype. This chain links TRBV12-3 or TRBV12-4 with TRBJ2-5, with TRBD1 matching 9 bases. This CDR3 has 16 residues. J lost 1 base, V lost 3 bases, and 6 bases had no gene match. The CDR3 reads CASSFTGTGSQETQYF. The DNA for the CDR3 is TGTGCCAGCAGTTTTACTGGGACAGGGAGCCAAGAGACCCAGTACTTC.

This clonotype was seen repeatedly, ten times or more. This sequence joins TRBV3-1 and TRBJ2-5; TRBD2 aligns across 12 bases. J was trimmed by 5 bases and V by 4 bases; bases with no gene match: 5. Germline CDR1 is LGHDT and CDR2 is YNNKEL (reference sequence). This CDR3 has 15 residues. The CDR3 DNA is TGTGCCAGCAGCCCGACTAGCGGGAGTGGGGAGACCCAGTACTTC. Translation gives CASSPTSGSGETQYF.

The rearrangement links TRBV5-4 to TRBJ2-7; TRBD1 is a possible D gene (5 bases). The germline V gene encodes CDR1 SGHNT and CDR2 YYREEE (reference sequence). Trimming took off 0 bases at V and 5 bases at J, with 9 bases between the two ends. The CDR3 loop spans 13 amino acids. The CDR3 reads CASSLDRIDEQYF. The CDR3 DNA sequence: TGTGCCAGCAGCTTGGACAGGATCGACGAGCAGTACTTC.

The V call is TRBV5-6, the J call TRBJ1-5; tentatively, D is TRBD1 (6 bases). Germline loops: CDR1 SGHDT, CDR2 YYEEEE. This CDR3 region has 15 residues. With 0 bases removed from V and 7 bases from J, the gap between germline ends came to 14 bases. The CDR3 DNA reads TGTGCCAGCAGCTTGGAGGGGTCAGGGGCCCAGCCCCAGCATTTT. It specifies CASSLEGSGAQPQHF.